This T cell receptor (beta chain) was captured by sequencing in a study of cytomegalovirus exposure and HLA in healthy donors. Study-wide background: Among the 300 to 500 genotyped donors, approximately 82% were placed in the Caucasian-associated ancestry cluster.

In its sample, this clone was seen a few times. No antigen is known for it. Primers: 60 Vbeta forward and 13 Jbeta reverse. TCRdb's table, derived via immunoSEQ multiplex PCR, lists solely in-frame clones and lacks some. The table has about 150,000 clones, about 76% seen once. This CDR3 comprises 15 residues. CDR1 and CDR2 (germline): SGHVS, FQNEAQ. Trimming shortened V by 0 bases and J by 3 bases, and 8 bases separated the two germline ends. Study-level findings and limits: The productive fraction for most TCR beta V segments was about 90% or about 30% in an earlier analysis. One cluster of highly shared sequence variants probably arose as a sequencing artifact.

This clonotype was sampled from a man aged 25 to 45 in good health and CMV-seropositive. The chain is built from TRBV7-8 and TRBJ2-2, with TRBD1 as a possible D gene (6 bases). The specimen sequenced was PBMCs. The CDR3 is CASSLAGQHTGELFF. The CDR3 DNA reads TGTGCCAGCAGCTTAGCCGGACAGCACACCGGGGAGCTGTTTTTT.